This passage covers 21 T cell receptor beta chains from one sample sequenced in a study of shared clonotypes between healthy human individuals. Here immunoSEQ multiplex PCR was the method, and the copy in TCRdb shows in-frame clones only, minus some. The table lists about 640,000 clones, about two thirds of them singletons. The sample taken for sequencing was memory CD4+ T cells sorted from blood. Subset of the sample: CD45RA-negative fraction. Receptors were obtained from a woman under 40 in good health.

The chain couples TRBV2 to TRBJ2-3, with D uncertain. V was trimmed by 7 bases and J by 6 bases, leaving 8 bases between them. The CDR3 sequence is 11 residues long. Germline V lookup: CDR1 SNHLY, CDR2 FYNNEI. The CDR3 spells CASTQRDTQYF. In DNA, the CDR3 is TGTGCCAGCACCCAAAGGGATACGCAGTATTTT.

V gene TRBV28 combines with J gene TRBJ1-5; possible D gene TRBD1, 5 bases. V dropped 6 bases and J dropped 2 bases, with 8 bases sitting between them. Germline CDR1 and CDR2: MDHEN and SYDVKM. CDR3 size: 13 residues. CDR3 bases: TGTGCCAGCAGCGGGGACGGCAATCAGCCCCAGCATTTT. It specifies CASSGDGNQPQHF.

This clone was picked up a small number of times. This chain links TRBV4-1 with TRBJ1-2; a possible D gene is TRBD1 (6 bases). Looked up from germline, CDR1 is MGHRA and CDR2 is YSYEKL. V was cut by 4 bases and J by 5 bases, with 17 bases left in between. The CDR3 runs to 15 residues. DNA of the CDR3: TGCGCCAGCAGCCTTTCGACAGGCCTGAGGTATGGCTACACCTTC. Residues: CASSLSTGLRYGYTF.

CDR3 in DNA: TGCAGCGTTGAAGATCAAACGGGGGTGGGGGAGCAGTTCTTC. Its protein product is CSVEDQTGVGEQFF. This chain joins TRBV29-1 and TRBJ2-1; a weak D match, TRBD2 (6 bases). V lost 0 bases and J lost 10, with 16 bases in between. CDR3 length: 14 amino acids. Germline V gives CDR1 SQVTM, CDR2 ANQGSEA.

The V gene is TRBV6-5, the J gene TRBJ2-3; D gene unclear. CDR3 size: 13 residues. Germline lookup yields CDR1 MNHEY and CDR2 SVGAGI. V was shortened by 5 bases and J by 2 bases, with 8 bases between the two germline ends. CDR3 amino acids: CASSQGSTDTQYF. For the CDR3, the DNA is TGTGCCAGCAGTCAAGGATCCACAGATACGCAGTATTTT.

The chain has TRBV28 and TRBJ2-1, with 12 bases that match TRBD2. The trim removed 6 bases at V and 8 bases at J, leaving 8 bases unmatched. The germline CDR1 and CDR2 sequences are MDHEN and SYDVKM. The CDR3 consists of 15 residues. CDR3 loop: CASSNGLAGGDEQFF. In DNA, the CDR3 is TGTGCCAGCAGCAACGGGCTAGCGGGAGGGGATGAGCAGTTCTTC.

This sequence joins TRBV6-5 and TRBJ2-7; no firm D call. The CDR3 spans 12 residues. Germline V gene lookup returns CDR1 MNHEY and CDR2 SVGAGI. Trimming stripped 6 bases from V and 5 bases from J, with 11 bases between. Here the CDR3 DNA reads TGTGCCAGCAGCTCATCTGCGGACGAGCAGTACTTC. As protein: CASSSSADEQYF.

The V and J genes are TRBV6-1 and TRBJ2-1, with TRBD2 matching over 7 bases. V lost 6 bases to trimming and J lost 1 base; unmatched junction nucleotides: 3. Germline CDR1 and CDR2: MNHNS and SASEGT. The CDR3 is made up of 14 amino acids. Here the CDR3 DNA reads TGTGCCAGCAGGCCGGGACTATCCTACAATGAGCAGTTCTTC. This gives the protein CASRPGLSYNEQFF.

This clone came up a few times. V and J are TRBV18 and TRBJ1-2, with D perhaps matching TRBD1 (5 bases). From germline, CDR1 is KGHSH and CDR2 LQKENI. There are 14 residues in the CDR3. Deletions cut 0 bases from V and 7 bases from J, with 12 bases between. The CDR3: CASSPPQGTAGYTF. DNA for the CDR3: TGTGCCAGCTCACCACCCCAGGGAACCGCTGGCTACACCTTC.

This clone was seen only once. At the DNA level, this CDR3 is encoded by other sequences in the same sample as well. The V and J genes are TRBV18 and TRBJ2-7; 9 positions match TRBD1. Trimming cost V 0 bases and J 2 bases; bases outside gene matches: 2. Germline CDR1 KGHSH, CDR2 LQKENI. This CDR3 spans 15 amino acids. CDR3 DNA: TGTGCCAGCTCACCACCGGGACAGGGAACCTACGAGCAGTACTTC. Amino acids: CASSPPGQGTYEQYF.

The rearrangement uses TRBV5-8 and TRBJ2-6; the match to TRBD1 covers 7 bases. Trimming removed 4 bases from V and 0 bases from J; junction bases left unmatched: 10. The CDR3 extends over 18 amino acids. CDR1 SGHTS and CDR2 YDEGEE come from the germline V gene. The CDR3 DNA follows: TGTGCCAGCAGCCATAGACAGGGCCCCCTCTCTGGGGCCAACGTCCTGACTTTC. It encodes CASSHRQGPLSGANVLTF. The entire variable domain, with the rest obtained from reference TRBV5-8 and TRBJ2-6, is as follows: EAGVTQSPTHLIKTRGQQATLRCSPISGHTSVYWYQQALGLGLQFLLWYDEGEERNRGNFPPRFSGRQFPNYSSELNVNALELEDSALYLCASSHRQGPLSGANVLTFGAGSRLTVL.

The chain has TRBV19 and TRBJ1-1, with 7 bases identical to TRBD1. CDR1 is LNHDA, CDR2 SQIVND, per germline (reference sequence). Unmatched junction bases numbered 10, after V lost 7 bases and J lost 5 bases. CDR3 length: 14 amino acids. This CDR3 reads CASTNFRGGTEAFF. The CDR3 nucleotides read TGTGCCAGTACCAATTTCAGGGGGGGAACTGAAGCTTTCTTT.

This clone has a count of ten or more. This chain connects TRBV19 to TRBJ2-2; D possibly corresponds to TRBD2 (6 bases). CDR1 and CDR2 (germline): LNHDA, SQIVND (reference sequence). Trimming pared 1 base from V and 3 bases from J, leaving 6 bases between. CDR3 length: 14 amino acids. In DNA form, the CDR3 reads TGTGCCAGTAGTATAGGGGAGGACACCGGGGAGCTGTTTTTT. Amino acid sequence: CASSIGEDTGELFF.

V usage is TRBV13 and J usage is TRBJ2-1; TRBD2 matches at 7 bases. After removal of 5 bases from V and 4 bases from J, the junction contained 5 bases not matched to a gene. This CDR3 spans 14 amino acids. CDR1 is PRHDT and CDR2 is FYEKMQ in the germline V gene (reference sequence). The CDR3: CASSRLGGYNEQFF. The CDR3 DNA is TGTGCCAGCAGCCGCCTCGGGGGGTACAATGAGCAGTTCTTC.

The V and J genes are TRBV7-9 and TRBJ2-1, with 8 bases that match TRBD2. V was clipped by 5 bases and J by 7 bases; unmatched bases: 13. The germline CDR1 and CDR2 sequences are SEHNR and FQNEAQ (reference sequence). CDR3 size: 16 residues. CDR3 amino acids: CASSLPSGGPLNEQFF. DNA for the CDR3: TGTGCCAGCAGCCTACCTTCGGGAGGGCCCCTAAATGAGCAGTTCTTC.

The chain recombines TRBV19 with TRBJ2-3, with a tentative D call TRBD2 (8 bases). The germline CDR1 and CDR2 sequences are LNHDA and SQIVND (reference sequence). The CDR3 sequence is 16 residues long. V lost 4 bases and J lost 6, with 20 bases in between. The DNA of the CDR3 is TGTGCCAGTAGTACTACGCCGGGACTAGGGGGCGATACGCAGTATTTT. Protein product: CASSTTPGLGGDTQYF.

Only one count was recorded for this clone. This may be a read error, as it is one base from a much larger clone. The same CDR3 is also encoded by other DNA sequences in this sample. Written as DNA, the CDR3 is TGTGCCAGCAGCTTAGCGGGAGGCTACAATGAGCAGTTCTTC. Its translation is CASSLAGGYNEQFF. The rearrangement joins TRBV7-9 to TRBJ2-1; D may be TRBD2 (6 bases). Trimming removed 0 bases from V and 3 bases from J, with 6 bases in between. CDR1 and CDR2 (germline): SEHNR, FQNEAQ (reference sequence). The CDR3 sequence is 14 residues long. Using reference TRBV7-9 and TRBJ2-1 for the parts outside the CDR3, the full variable domain is DTGVSQNPRHKITKRGQNVTFRCDPISEHNRLYWYRQTLGQGPEFLTYFQNEAQLEKSRLLSDRFSAERPKGSFSTLEIQRTEQGDSAMYLCASSLAGGYNEQFFGPGTRLTVL.

The genes are TRBV7-7 and TRBJ2-5; 7 bases fit TRBD1. V dropped 5 bases and J dropped 4; count of bases not matched to a gene: 4. The CDR3 is 13 amino acids. CDR1 SSHAT and CDR2 FNYEAQ come from the germline V gene (reference sequence). The CDR3 DNA follows: TGTGCCAGCAGCAATCCAGGGGGAGAGACCCAGTACTTC. As protein: CASSNPGGETQYF.

The V and J genes are TRBV28 and TRBJ1-1, with D perhaps TRBD1 (5 bases). V gave up 3 bases and J gave up 10 bases, with 15 bases separating them. The CDR3 sequence is 13 residues long. Germline V gene data show CDR1 as MDHEN and CDR2 as SYDVKM. In DNA form, the CDR3 reads TGTGCCAGCAGTTTGCCCGCCGGGGGGGGAGCTTTCTTT. This translates into CASSLPAGGGAFF.

This clone came up a few times. The J gene is TRBJ1-2, the V gene TRBV10-3, with 11 bases fitting TRBD1. Germline V gives CDR1 ENHRY, CDR2 SYGVKD. V was pared by 6 bases and J by 1 base, with 7 bases of the junction left unmatched. The CDR3 extends over 16 amino acids. The CDR3 region is CAIRDGTGGYNYGYTF. CDR3 bases: TGTGCCATCAGAGATGGGACAGGGGGATATAACTATGGCTACACCTTC.

This clone occurred once. This chain connects TRBV4-1 to TRBJ2-7, with 9 bases lining up with TRBD1. V lost 4 bases to trimming and J lost 2 bases; unmatched junction nucleotides: 9. The CDR3 length is 16 residues. The V gene's germline CDR1 is MGHRA and CDR2 YSYEKL. The CDR3 bases are TGCGCCAGCAGCCTGACAGGGACAGGGATTACCTACGAGCAGTACTTC. This codes for CASSLTGTGITYEQYF.